The entry below gives a single TCR beta chain sequence along with its context. Its antigen is not known. Clones were sequenced by immunoSEQ multiplex PCR, and TCRdb holds only the in-frame ones, with some missing. The table records some 200,000 clones, around 93% of them present only once. V was clipped by 4 bases and J by 5 bases, with 12 bases between them. The CDR3 loop spans 13 amino acids. Germline-derived CDR1 and CDR2 are SGHKS and YYEKEE (reference sequence). The data were obtained in a study of T cell responses to AZD1222 COVID-19 vaccine. General study results and limits: No repertoire was sampled before or during the peak T cell response, only after it. Baseline seropositivity occurred in only 5 or 6 AZD1222 recipients.

The TCR sequence derives from an adult who received the AZD1222 COVID-19 vaccine. The V call is TRBV5-5, the J call TRBJ2-5, with unresolved D. The sequencing used peripheral blood, collected 28 days after the second AZD1222 dose. The CDR3 sequence is CASSQHLGETQYF. CDR3 in DNA: TGTGCCAGCAGCCAGCACCTGGGGGAGACCCAGTACTTC.